A selection of T cell receptor beta chains follows, all from one sample in a study of T cell responses to AZD1222 COVID-19 vaccine. Produced via immunoSEQ multiplex PCR; TCRdb's table is partial and in-frame only. This sample has over 150,000 clones, with around 85% found just once. Sample: peripheral blood, taken 28 days after the second AZD1222 dose. The source is an adult who received the AZD1222 COVID-19 vaccine. Both conserved end residues are part of each CDR3. A D gene is named only where the DNA matches it firmly. Clone size is shown for a subset of rows, as once, few, many or a class of expanded clone.

CDR3nt	CDR3aa	abundance	v_gene	j_gene	d_gene
TGCAGCAATGACAGGGATAACGGCTACACCTTC	CSNDRDNGYTF	.	TRBV29-1	TRBJ1-2	TRBD1
TGTGCCAGCAGCTTCGAGCTTACAGGCGCTGAAGCTTTCTTT	CASSFELTGAEAFF	.	TRBV7-9	TRBJ1-1	.
TGTGCCAGCAGCTTAGGTATGAACACTGAAGCTTTCTTT	CASSLGMNTEAFF	.	TRBV7-6	TRBJ1-1	.
TGTGCCAGCAGCCACTCTGTACAGAATCAGCCCCAGCATTTT	CASSHSVQNQPQHF	.	TRBV4-2	TRBJ1-5	.
TGTGCCAGCAGCTTGGGCGGGGGGGCCCAAGATACGCAGTATTTT	CASSLGGGAQDTQYF	.	TRBV5-6	TRBJ2-3	TRBD2
TGTGCCAGCAGTCAGGGGGCTGCATGGTATGGCTACACCTTC	CASSQGAAWYGYTF	.	TRBV7-2	TRBJ1-2	TRBD1
TGTGCCAGCAGCCAAGGAACGGGGGGCCACACTGAAGCTTTCTTT	CASSQGTGGHTEAFF	.	TRBV3-1/TRBV3-2	TRBJ1-1	.
TGCGCCAGCAGACGCCTGGGGACCTATGGCTACACCTTC	CASRRLGTYGYTF	once	TRBV5-1	TRBJ1-2	.
TGTGCCAGCAGTATCACCAGGGCTGGAAACACCATATATTTT	CASSITRAGNTIYF	.	TRBV27	TRBJ1-3	.
TGTGCCAGCAGTGAAGTCGGAAGTAACTATGGCTACACCTTC	CASSEVGSNYGYTF	.	TRBV6-1	TRBJ1-2	.
TGCGCCAGCAGCTTGGAGGGAGACCCTGGAAACACCATATATTTT	CASSLEGDPGNTIYF	.	TRBV5-1	TRBJ1-3	.
TGTGCCAGCAGCTTCCGCAATGAGCAGTTCTTC	CASSFRNEQFF	.	TRBV27	TRBJ2-1	.
TGTGCCAGCCGGGACTACTACAATGAGCAGTTCTTC	CASRDYYNEQFF	few	TRBV6-5	TRBJ2-1	TRBD2
TGTGCCTGGAGGTCAGGGGTGACTAACTATGGCTACACCTTC	CAWRSGVTNYGYTF	.	TRBV30	TRBJ1-2	.
TGTGCCACCGGACGTGGGGGCAACAATAATTCACCCCTCCACTTT	CATGRGGNNNSPLHF	once	TRBV5-4	TRBJ1-6	.
TGTGCCAGCAGGGATATAGCGGGGGGCGGGGCCGGGGAGCTGTTTTTT	CASRDIAGGGAGELFF	.	TRBV7-2	TRBJ2-2	TRBD2
TGTGCCAGCAGTGAACAGGAGGGACAAGTTGGCTACACCTTC	CASSEQEGQVGYTF	.	TRBV2	TRBJ1-2	.
TGTGCCACCAGCACCTCCCCGGAGGTTGGACAAGCTTTCTTT	CATSTSPEVGQAFF	.	TRBV15	TRBJ1-1	.
TGTGCCAGTCAGGGGTTATCCACCGGGGAGCTGTTTTTT	CASQGLSTGELFF	.	TRBV19	TRBJ2-2	.
TGTGCCAGCAGCTTAGCGGGGCGAGGGACCCCGAACACCGGGGAGCTGTTTTTT	CASSLAGRGTPNTGELFF	.	TRBV7-2	TRBJ2-2	.
TGTGCCAGCTCACCTAGGGCTTTGAGCAATTCACCCCTCCACTTT	CASSPRALSNSPLHF	once	TRBV18	TRBJ1-6	.
TGCGCCAGCAGCTTGGGGGGAGTGATGGCGATTTACAATGAGCAGTTCTTC	CASSLGGVMAIYNEQFF	.	TRBV5-1	TRBJ2-1	.
TGTGCCAGCAGCTTGGTGAACCAAAACAATGAGCAGTTCTTC	CASSLVNQNNEQFF	.	TRBV5-8	TRBJ2-1	.
TGTGCCAGCAGCTCTAGTAGCGGGGGTCGCACAGATACGCAGTATTTT	CASSSSSGGRTDTQYF	.	TRBV13	TRBJ2-3	TRBD2
TGCGCCAGCAGCCGTGGGACAGGGGAGTTCAATGGCTACACCTTC	CASSRGTGEFNGYTF	few	TRBV5-1	TRBJ1-2	TRBD1
TGTGCCAGCTTTGGCACAGATACGCAGTATTTT	CASFGTDTQYF	.	TRBV2	TRBJ2-3	.
TGTGCCAGCAGCTTAGATAGGGGCGCCCGGGGGGGCTACACCTTC	CASSLDRGARGGYTF	few	TRBV7-8	TRBJ1-2	.
TGTGCCAGCAGCCAGATGCAGGGGTCCTACGAGCAGTACTTC	CASSQMQGSYEQYF	once	TRBV3-1/TRBV3-2	TRBJ2-7	.
TGCAGCGTCCCACAACCTACGAGCGGGGGGGCCCATGAGCAGTTCTTC	CSVPQPTSGGAHEQFF	.	TRBV29-1	TRBJ2-1	TRBD2
TGTGCCAGCTCACGAAAGGAGGGGGGCTCCTACGAGCAGTACTTC	CASSRKEGGSYEQYF	.	TRBV18	TRBJ2-7	.
TGTGCCAGCAGCACCGGGACAGGGTCATCTTTCTTT	CASSTGTGSSFF	.	TRBV2	TRBJ1-1	TRBD1
TGTGCCAGCAGCCTCCCGGGGGGGGACACTGAAGCTTTCTTT	CASSLPGGDTEAFF	.	TRBV3-1/TRBV3-2	TRBJ1-1	.
TGTGCCAGCAGTGAACAGGGACAGGACACCGGGGAGCTGTTTTTT	CASSEQGQDTGELFF	.	TRBV2	TRBJ2-2	TRBD1
TGTGCCAGCAGCTTATATGTTGGGGGAAGGACCCAGTACTTC	CASSLYVGGRTQYF	.	TRBV7-2	TRBJ2-5	.
TGTGCCAGCAGTGAAACGAGACAGGGGGCTACTGAAGCTTTCTTT	CASSETRQGATEAFF	.	TRBV2	TRBJ1-1	TRBD1
TGTGCCAGCAGCTTAGTTGGGAGGAACACCGGGGAGCTGTTTTTT	CASSLVGRNTGELFF	.	TRBV7-2	TRBJ2-2	.
TGTGCCAGCTCACCACAGGGGCTGAGCAATCAGCCCCAGCATTTT	CASSPQGLSNQPQHF	.	TRBV18	TRBJ1-5	.
TGTGCCAGCAGCCCGACAGGGAATCAGCCCCAGCATTTT	CASSPTGNQPQHF	few	TRBV12-3/TRBV12-4	TRBJ1-5	TRBD1
TGCGCCAGCAGCTTGGCCTTCACATCCGCGACAGGGGATAGTACCAACTCTGGAAACACCATATATTTT	CASSLAFTSATGDSTNSGNTIYF	.	TRBV5-1	TRBJ1-3	TRBD1
TGTGCCAGCAGCGACAGGGGAGCGGATACGCAGTATTTT	CASSDRGADTQYF	.	TRBV6-6	TRBJ2-3	TRBD1
TGCAGCGTGGGCCCGAGACAGGCACCCTACGAGCAGTACTTC	CSVGPRQAPYEQYF	few	TRBV29-1	TRBJ2-7	.
TGTGCCAGTAGTATAGGAAGGGAGTTCGTGTACACTCGGCCTTTAGACTATGGCTACACCTTC	CASSIGREFVYTRPLDYGYTF	.	TRBV19	TRBJ1-2	.
TGTGCCAGCAGTTTGTCCGGGACAGGGTCTGGCTACACCTTC	CASSLSGTGSGYTF	.	TRBV27	TRBJ1-2	TRBD1
TGTGCCAGCAGTTCCCTGAAACGGGACAGGGTGTTTTATACGGGAAACGAGCAGTACTTC	CASSSLKRDRVFYTGNEQYF	.	TRBV28	TRBJ2-7	TRBD1
TGTGCCAGCAGCTTTGACAGATATAGCAATCAGCCCCAGCATTTT	CASSFDRYSNQPQHF	.	TRBV7-2	TRBJ1-5	.
TGTGCCAGCAGTGAAGTCCAAGGAGGGTCGAGTGGCTACACCTTC	CASSEVQGGSSGYTF	once	TRBV6-1	TRBJ1-2	.
TGTGCCAGCAGCCGTGGCGAGGGGGCCTACAATGAGCAGTTCTTC	CASSRGEGAYNEQFF	.	TRBV6-5	TRBJ2-1	.
TGTGCCAGCAGCGGTAGAGCTAACTATGGCTACACCTTC	CASSGRANYGYTF	.	TRBV12-3/TRBV12-4	TRBJ1-2	.
TGTGCCAGCAGCTCGCCGGACTGGAATGAGCAGTTCTTC	CASSSPDWNEQFF	.	TRBV11-3	TRBJ2-1	.
TGTGCCAGTCGACTAGCGGGGGGCAAAGAGACCCAGTACTTC	CASRLAGGKETQYF	.	TRBV6-6	TRBJ2-5	TRBD2
TGTGCCAGCAGTGAGGGGACCCTTACCCTCGCGGAGGGCTACACCTTC	CASSEGTLTLAEGYTF	.	TRBV2	TRBJ1-2	.
TGTGCCAGCAGCTTAAGGAGGGGCCAGCCCCAGCATTTT	CASSLRRGQPQHF	.	TRBV7-2	TRBJ1-5	.
TGTGCCAGCAGCCGAGACAGATTCTACGAGCAGTACTTC	CASSRDRFYEQYF	few	TRBV3-1/TRBV3-2	TRBJ2-7	.
TGTGCCAGCAGCTTGGATCCTAGCGTCTACAATGAGCAGTTCTTC	CASSLDPSVYNEQFF	.	TRBV5-6	TRBJ2-1	.
TGTGCCATCAGGGGGACAGCGCAGGAGACCCAGTACTTC	CAIRGTAQETQYF	.	TRBV10-3	TRBJ2-5	TRBD1